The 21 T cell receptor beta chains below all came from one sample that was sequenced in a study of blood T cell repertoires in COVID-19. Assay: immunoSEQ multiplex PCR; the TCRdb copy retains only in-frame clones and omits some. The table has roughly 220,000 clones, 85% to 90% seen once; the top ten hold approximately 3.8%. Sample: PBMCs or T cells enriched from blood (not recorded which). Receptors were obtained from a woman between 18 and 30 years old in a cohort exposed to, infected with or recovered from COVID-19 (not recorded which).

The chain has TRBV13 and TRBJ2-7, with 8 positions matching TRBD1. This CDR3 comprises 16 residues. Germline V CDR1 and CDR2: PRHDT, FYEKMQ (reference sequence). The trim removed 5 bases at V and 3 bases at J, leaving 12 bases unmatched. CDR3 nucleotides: TGTGCCAGCAGCGAAACAAGGACAGGGAAACGCTACGAGCAGTACTTC. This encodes CASSETRTGKRYEQYF. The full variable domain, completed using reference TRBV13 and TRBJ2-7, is AAGVIQSPRHLIKEKRETATLKCYPIPRHDTVYWYQQGPGQDPQFLISFYEKMQSDKGSIPDRFSAQQFSDYHSELNMSSLELGDSALYFCASSETRTGKRYEQYFGPGTRLTVT.

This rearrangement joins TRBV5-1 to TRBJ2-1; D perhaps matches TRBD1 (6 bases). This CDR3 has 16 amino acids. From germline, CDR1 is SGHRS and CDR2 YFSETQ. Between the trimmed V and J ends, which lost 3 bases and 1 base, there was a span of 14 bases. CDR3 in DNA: TGCGCCAGCAGCTCCGCCGGGACATATTCCTACAATGAGCAGTTCTTC. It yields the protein CASSSAGTYSYNEQFF.

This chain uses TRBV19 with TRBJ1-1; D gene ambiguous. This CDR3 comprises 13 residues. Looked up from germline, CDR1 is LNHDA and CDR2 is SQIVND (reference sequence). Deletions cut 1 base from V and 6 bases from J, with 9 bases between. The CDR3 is CASSIVARAEAFF. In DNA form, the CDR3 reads TGTGCCAGTAGTATAGTAGCTCGGGCTGAAGCTTTCTTT. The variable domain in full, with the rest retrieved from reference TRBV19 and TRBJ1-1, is DGGITQSPKYLFRKEGQNVTLSCEQNLNHDAMYWYRQDPGQGLRLIYYSQIVNDFQKGDIAEGYSVSREKKESFPLTVTSAQKNPTAFYLCASSIVARAEAFFGQGTRLTVV.

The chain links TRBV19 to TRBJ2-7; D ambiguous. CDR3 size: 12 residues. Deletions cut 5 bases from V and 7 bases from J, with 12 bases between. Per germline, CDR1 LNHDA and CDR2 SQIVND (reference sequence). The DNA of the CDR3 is TGTGCCAGTAGTGTCTGGAGAGGAGAGCAGTACTTC. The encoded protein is CASSVWRGEQYF.

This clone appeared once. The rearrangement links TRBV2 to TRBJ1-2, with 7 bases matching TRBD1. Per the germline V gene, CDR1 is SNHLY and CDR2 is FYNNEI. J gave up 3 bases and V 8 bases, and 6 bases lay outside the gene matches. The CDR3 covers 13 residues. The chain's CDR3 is CASEETGYYGYTF. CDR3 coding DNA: TGTGCCAGCGAAGAGACAGGGTACTATGGCTACACCTTC.

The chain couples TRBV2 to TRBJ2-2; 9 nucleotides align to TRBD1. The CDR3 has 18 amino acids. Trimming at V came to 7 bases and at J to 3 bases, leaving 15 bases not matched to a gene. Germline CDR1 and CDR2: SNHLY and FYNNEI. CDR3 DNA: TGTGCCAGCACTAAGGACAGGGGAGGCTGGGTGGACACCGGGGAGCTGTTTTTT. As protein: CASTKDRGGWVDTGELFF.

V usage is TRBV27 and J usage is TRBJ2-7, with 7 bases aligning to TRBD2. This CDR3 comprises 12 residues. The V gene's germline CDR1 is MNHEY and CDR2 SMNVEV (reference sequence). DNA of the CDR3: TGTTCCGCGGGGACGGGGGGCTACGAGCAGTACTTC. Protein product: CSAGTGGYEQYF.

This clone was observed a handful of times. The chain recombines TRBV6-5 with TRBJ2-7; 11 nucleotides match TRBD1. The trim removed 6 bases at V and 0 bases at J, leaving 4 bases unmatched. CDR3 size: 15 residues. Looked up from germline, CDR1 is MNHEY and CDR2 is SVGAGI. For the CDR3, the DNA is TGTGCCAGCAGACCTGGGACAGGGGGCTCCTACGAGCAGTACTTC. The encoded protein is CASRPGTGGSYEQYF.

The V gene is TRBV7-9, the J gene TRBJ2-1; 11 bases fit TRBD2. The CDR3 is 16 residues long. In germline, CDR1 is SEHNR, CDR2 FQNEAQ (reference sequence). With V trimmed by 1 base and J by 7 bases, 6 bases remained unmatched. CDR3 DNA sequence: TGTGCCAGCAGCTTAGACCTAGCGGGGGGTAGGAATGAGCAGTTCTTC. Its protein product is CASSLDLAGGRNEQFF.

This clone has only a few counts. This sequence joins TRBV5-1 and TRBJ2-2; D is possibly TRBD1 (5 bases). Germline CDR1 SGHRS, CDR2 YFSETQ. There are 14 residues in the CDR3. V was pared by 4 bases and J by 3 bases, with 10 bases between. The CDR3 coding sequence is TGCGCCAGCAGCCGGACACTGGACACCGGGGAGCTGTTTTTT. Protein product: CASSRTLDTGELFF.

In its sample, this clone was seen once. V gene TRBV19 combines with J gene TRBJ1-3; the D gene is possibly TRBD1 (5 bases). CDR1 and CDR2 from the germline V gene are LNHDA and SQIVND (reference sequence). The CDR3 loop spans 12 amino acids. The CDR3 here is CGSAGNGNTIYF. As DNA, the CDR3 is TGTGGTTCTGCAGGGAATGGAAACACCATATATTTT.

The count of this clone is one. The CDR3 loop is CASSFQYSGNTIYF. CDR3 DNA: TGTGCCAGCAGTTTCCAGTACTCTGGAAACACCATATATTTT. This chain links TRBV6-5 with TRBJ1-3; the D is unclear. This CDR3 comprises 14 residues. Deletions cut 4 bases from V and 0 bases from J, with 7 bases between. Germline V gene lookup returns CDR1 MNHEY and CDR2 SVGAGI.

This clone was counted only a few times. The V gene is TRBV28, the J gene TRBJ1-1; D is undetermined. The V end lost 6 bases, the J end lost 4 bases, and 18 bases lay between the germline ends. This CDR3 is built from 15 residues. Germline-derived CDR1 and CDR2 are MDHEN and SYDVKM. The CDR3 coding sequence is TGTGCCAGCAGGCGGACGGGCGAGGGAGGCACTGAAGCTTTCTTT. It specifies CASRRTGEGGTEAFF.

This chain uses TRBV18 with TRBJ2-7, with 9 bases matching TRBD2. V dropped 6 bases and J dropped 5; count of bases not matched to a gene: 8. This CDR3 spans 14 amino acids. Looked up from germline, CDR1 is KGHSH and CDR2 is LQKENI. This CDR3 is CASSFLAGFHEQYF. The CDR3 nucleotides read TGTGCCAGCTCGTTCCTAGCGGGATTCCACGAGCAGTACTTC.

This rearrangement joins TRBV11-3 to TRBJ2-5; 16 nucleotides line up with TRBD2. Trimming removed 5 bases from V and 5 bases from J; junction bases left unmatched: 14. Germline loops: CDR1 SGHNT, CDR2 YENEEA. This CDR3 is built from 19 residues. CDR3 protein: CASSPIGTSGRGGWETQYF. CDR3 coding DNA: TGTGCCAGCAGCCCAATAGGGACTAGCGGGAGGGGAGGCTGGGAGACCCAGTACTTC.

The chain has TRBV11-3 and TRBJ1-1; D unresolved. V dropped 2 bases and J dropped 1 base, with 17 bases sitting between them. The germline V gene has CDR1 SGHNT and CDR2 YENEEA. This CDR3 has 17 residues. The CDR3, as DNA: TGTGCCAGCAGCTTATTAGGGCGGAGGTGGAAGAACACTGAAGCTTTCTTT. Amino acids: CASSLLGRRWKNTEAFF.

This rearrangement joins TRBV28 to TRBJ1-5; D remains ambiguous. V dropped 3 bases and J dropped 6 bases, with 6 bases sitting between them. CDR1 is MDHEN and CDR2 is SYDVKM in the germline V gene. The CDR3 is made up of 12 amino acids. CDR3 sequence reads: CASSFGLQPQHF. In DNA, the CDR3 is TGTGCCAGCAGTTTTGGGCTTCAGCCCCAGCATTTT.

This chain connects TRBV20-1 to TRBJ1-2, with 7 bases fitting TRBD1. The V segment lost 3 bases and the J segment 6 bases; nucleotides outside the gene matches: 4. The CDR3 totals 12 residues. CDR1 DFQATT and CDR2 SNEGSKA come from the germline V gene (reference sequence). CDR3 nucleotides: TGCAGTGCTAGTGAGGGGGCCAATGGCTACACCTTC. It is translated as CSASEGANGYTF.

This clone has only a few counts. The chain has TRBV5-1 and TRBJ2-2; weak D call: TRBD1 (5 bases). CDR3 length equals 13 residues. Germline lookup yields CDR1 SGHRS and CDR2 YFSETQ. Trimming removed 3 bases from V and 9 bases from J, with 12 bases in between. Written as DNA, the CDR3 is TGCGCCAGCAGCTGGGGCACTGACTGGGAGCTGTTTTTT. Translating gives CASSWGTDWELFF.

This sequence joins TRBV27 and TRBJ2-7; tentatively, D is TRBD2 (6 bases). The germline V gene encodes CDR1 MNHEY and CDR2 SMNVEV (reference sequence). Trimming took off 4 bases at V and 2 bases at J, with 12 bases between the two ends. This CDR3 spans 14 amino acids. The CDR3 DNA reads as TGTGCCAGCAGTTCAGGAGGGTCCGCCTACGAGCAGTACTTC. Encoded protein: CASSSGGSAYEQYF.

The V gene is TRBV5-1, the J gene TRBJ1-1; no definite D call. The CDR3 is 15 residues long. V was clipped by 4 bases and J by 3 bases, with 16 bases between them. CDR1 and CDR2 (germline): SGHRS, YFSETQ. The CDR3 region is CASSTKEGWDTEAFF. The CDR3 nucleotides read TGCGCCAGCAGCACGAAGGAGGGCTGGGACACTGAAGCTTTCTTT.